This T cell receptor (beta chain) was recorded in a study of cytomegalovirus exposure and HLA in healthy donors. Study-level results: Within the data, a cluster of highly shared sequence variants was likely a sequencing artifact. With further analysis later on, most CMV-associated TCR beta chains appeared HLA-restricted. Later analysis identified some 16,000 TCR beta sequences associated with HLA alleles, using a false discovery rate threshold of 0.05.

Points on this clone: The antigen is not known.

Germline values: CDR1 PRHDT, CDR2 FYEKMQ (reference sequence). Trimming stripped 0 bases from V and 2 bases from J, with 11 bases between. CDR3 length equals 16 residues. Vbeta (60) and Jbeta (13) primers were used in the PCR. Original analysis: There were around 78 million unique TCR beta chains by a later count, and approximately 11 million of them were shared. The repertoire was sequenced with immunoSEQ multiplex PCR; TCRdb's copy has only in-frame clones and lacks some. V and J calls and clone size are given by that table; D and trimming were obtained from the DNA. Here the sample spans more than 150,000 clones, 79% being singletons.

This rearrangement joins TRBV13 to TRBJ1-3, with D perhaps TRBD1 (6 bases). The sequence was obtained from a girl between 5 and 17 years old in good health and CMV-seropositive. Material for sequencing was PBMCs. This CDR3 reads CASSLGPPGAGNTIYF. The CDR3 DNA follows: TGTGCCAGCAGCTTAGGCCCGCCAGGGGCTGGAAACACCATATATTTT.